This section outlines one T cell receptor beta chain sequence together with its context. Its antigen is currently unknown. The data were obtained in a study of T-cell reconstitution after alpha-beta-depleted transplantation in children. General study findings and limits: Reportedly, only several hundred clones from non-depleted graft cells drove alpha-beta T-cell counts at about two months. The authors attributed T-cell counts and diversity one year after transplant mostly to newly produced T cells.

Molecular barcoding with unique molecular identifiers was used for the TCRbeta library. Using its own MiXCR run on the PCR reads, TCRdb lists one record per CDR3 protein. The sample comprises 100,000 or so distinct CDR3 sequences, 15% to 18% of which are singletons, and 15% to 20% rests with the top ten. The CDR3 sequence is 15 residues long. CDR1 MRHNA and CDR2 SNTAGT come from the germline V gene. The trim removed 4 bases at V and 5 bases at J, leaving 4 bases unmatched. The sequence was obtained from a male patient between 2 and 10 years old who had a stem cell transplant for acute lymphoblastic leukemia, so the T cells may come from the graft donor. Sequenced here: PBMCs, mostly from graft donor cells, sampled 180 days after TCRalphabeta/CD19-depleted stem cell transplant. The V call is TRBV6-4, the J call TRBJ2-3; 12 nucleotides line up with TRBD2. The CDR3 region is CASSVLAGGRDTQYF. The DNA for the CDR3 is TGTGCCAGCAGTGTACTAGCGGGGGGCCGAGATACGCAGTATTTT.